Below are 10 T cell receptor beta chains sequenced from a single sample in a study of T cell repertoires in cytomegalovirus infection. MiXCR, run by TCRdb on the reads, gives a single entry per CDR3 protein. Among 200,000 to 300,000 distinct CDR3 sequences listed, approximately 8.3% were seen once. Specimen: PBMCs. These TCRs come from a human donor in good health (CMV status not recorded). Some clones in this sample may be carry-over from other donors' samples.

This clonotype was counted ten times or more. This chain joins TRBV7-2 and TRBJ2-2, with a weak D call TRBD2 (6 bases). The CDR3 length is 14 residues. Per germline, CDR1 SGHTA and CDR2 FQGNSA. Trimming removed 5 bases at V and 6 bases at J, with 13 bases between. The CDR3 is CASSLQGTAGELFF. Written as DNA, the CDR3 is TGTGCCAGCAGCCTGCAAGGGACTGCCGGGGAGCTGTTTTTT.

This clonotype was observed many times. This may arise from a read error, as a much more abundant clone is one base away. The V and J genes are TRBV7-2 and TRBJ2-5, with unresolved D. Germline loops: CDR1 SGHTA, CDR2 FQGNSA. V was pared by 3 bases and J by 2 bases, with 7 bases between. The length of the CDR3 is 13 residues. The CDR3 loop is CASSFYRQETQYF. The CDR3 DNA is TGTGCCAGCAGCTTCTACAGACAAGAGACCCAGTACTTC.

The rearrangement joins TRBV7-2 to TRBJ2-1; possibly TRBD1 or TRBD2 for D (6 bases each). CDR1 and CDR2 (germline): SGHTA, FQGNSA. V was trimmed by 1 base and J by 3 bases, leaving 16 bases between them. The CDR3 is 17 residues long. Here the CDR3 DNA reads TGTGCCAGCAGCTTAGGGAGGGGGGCGGGAAGCTACAATGAGCAGTTCTTC. It translates to CASSLGRGAGSYNEQFF. The full variable domain, rest sourced from reference TRBV7-2 and TRBJ2-1, is GAGVSQSPSNKVTEKGKDVELRCDPISGHTALYWYRQSLGQGLEFLIYFQGNSAPDKSGLPSDRFSAERTGGSVSTLTIQRTQQEDSAVYLCASSLGRGAGSYNEQFFGPGTRLTVL.

This clonotype has ten or more counts. This chain joins TRBV12-3 or TRBV12-4 and TRBJ1-5; 8 bases map to TRBD1. The junction had 10 bases not matched to a gene; V was cut back by 5 bases and J by 4 bases. The CDR3 runs 16 residues. CDR3 sequence reads: CASSPYGGQGNQPQHF. As DNA, the CDR3 is TGTGCCAGCAGTCCTTACGGTGGACAGGGAAATCAGCCCCAGCATTTT.

The table lists this clonotype with a few counts. The V and J genes are TRBV29-1 and TRBJ2-5; 10 bases map to TRBD1. Trimming removed 7 bases from V and 4 bases from J; junction bases left unmatched: 3. This CDR3 spans 12 amino acids. Germline V CDR1 and CDR2: SQVTM, ANQGSEA. CDR3: CSARQGAETQYF. Here the CDR3 DNA reads TGCAGCGCTCGACAGGGGGCAGAGACCCAGTACTTC.

This clonotype was recorded a few times. The chain links TRBV27 to TRBJ2-4; D ambiguous. The CDR3 runs to 11 residues. The V gene's germline CDR1 is MNHEY and CDR2 SMNVEV (reference sequence). V lost 8 bases, J lost 9 bases, and 11 bases lay in between. The CDR3 reads CASPTPAIQYF. DNA for the CDR3: TGTGCCAGCCCCACCCCAGCCATTCAGTACTTC.

This clonotype was picked up many times. The V call is TRBV28, the J call TRBJ1-4; 9 nucleotides align to TRBD1. Germline-derived CDR1 and CDR2 are MDHEN and SYDVKM. This CDR3 region has 16 residues. V lost 6 bases, J lost 5 bases, and 10 bases stayed unmatched. The CDR3 reads CASRQGAWALNEKLFF. CDR3 DNA sequence: TGTGCCAGCAGACAGGGGGCCTGGGCGCTAAATGAAAAACTGTTTTTT.

The J gene is TRBJ1-1, the V gene TRBV3-1; 9 bases map to TRBD1. J gave up 3 bases and V 2 bases, and 10 bases lay outside the gene matches. Per germline, CDR1 LGHDT and CDR2 YNNKEL (reference sequence). The CDR3 totals 17 residues. The CDR3: CASSQTTGGIRDTEAFF. DNA for the CDR3: TGTGCCAGCAGCCAAACGACAGGGGGAATTAGGGACACTGAAGCTTTCTTT.

V is TRBV12-3 or TRBV12-4 and J is TRBJ1-1, with D possibly being TRBD1 (5 bases). This CDR3 comprises 13 residues. V was clipped by 1 base and J by 7 bases, with 10 bases between them. Here the CDR3 DNA reads TGTGCCAGCAGTTTAGGCGCAGGGCTTGAAGCTTTCTTT. Encoded protein: CASSLGAGLEAFF.

V and J are TRBV6-2 or TRBV6-3 and TRBJ2-7; 11 bases are shared with TRBD1. Germline-derived CDR1 and CDR2 are MNHEY and SVGEGT. Losses at the gene ends were 6 bases for V and 3 bases for J; bases not matched to a gene: 7. The CDR3 contains 15 residues. CDR3 amino acids: CASRTGGTGGYEQYF. The CDR3 bases are TGTGCCAGCAGGACCGGCGGGACAGGGGGCTACGAGCAGTACTTC.